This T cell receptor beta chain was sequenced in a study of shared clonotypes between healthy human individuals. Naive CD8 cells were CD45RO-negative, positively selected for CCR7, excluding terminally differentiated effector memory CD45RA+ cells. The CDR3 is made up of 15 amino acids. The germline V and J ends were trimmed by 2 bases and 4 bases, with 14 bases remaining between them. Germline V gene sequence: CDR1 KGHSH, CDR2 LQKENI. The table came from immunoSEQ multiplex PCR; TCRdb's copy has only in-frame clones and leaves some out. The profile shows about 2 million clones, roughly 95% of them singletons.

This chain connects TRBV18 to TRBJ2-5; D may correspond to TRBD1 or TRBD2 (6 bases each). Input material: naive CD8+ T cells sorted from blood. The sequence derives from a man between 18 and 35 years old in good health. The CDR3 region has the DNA TGTGCCAGCTCACCAACGGGGGCTGAACGAGAGACCCAGTACTTC. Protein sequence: CASSPTGAERETQYF.